Below are 29 T cell receptor beta chains sequenced from a single sample in a study of T cells after yellow fever vaccination. TCRdb re-derived calls from the 5' RACE reads in MiXCR, one entry per CDR3 protein. The sample comprises 450,000 to 650,000 distinct CDR3 sequences, approximately 15% of which are singletons, and over 11% rests with the top ten. The material sequenced was PBMCs, taken on the day of the yellow fever booster vaccination. The receptors originated from a man aged 30 to 45 who received the YFV17D yellow fever vaccine.

This clonotype was seen only a few times. The chain joins TRBV3-1 to TRBJ2-7, with D perhaps matching TRBD1 or TRBD2 (5 bases each). Germline V gives CDR1 LGHDT, CDR2 YNNKEL (reference sequence). This CDR3 spans 17 amino acids. The germline V and J ends were trimmed by 3 bases and 2 bases, with 20 bases remaining between them. The DNA for the CDR3 is TGTGCCAGCAGCCACCCCCGTACGGCCGAGGGGACCTACGAGCAGTACTTC. The encoded protein is CASSHPRTAEGTYEQYF.

This clonotype was found many times. The CDR3 region is CASSLPNVYNEQFF. CDR3 in DNA: TGCGCCAGCAGCTTGCCGAACGTCTACAATGAGCAGTTCTTC. The gene calls are TRBV5-1 and TRBJ2-1, with unresolved D. V shed 1 base and J shed 3 bases, with 8 bases lying between them. Germline V gives CDR1 SGHRS, CDR2 YFSETQ. CDR3 size: 14 residues. The full variable domain, rest sourced from reference TRBV5-1 and TRBJ2-1, is KAGVTQTPRYLIKTRGQQVTLSCSPISGHRSVSWYQQTPGQGLQFLFEYFSETQRNKGNFPGRFSGRQFSNSRSEMNVSTLELGDSALYLCASSLPNVYNEQFFGPGTRLTVL.

V gene TRBV7-2 combines with J gene TRBJ2-1; D gene ambiguous. There are 14 residues in the CDR3. V was pared by 1 base and J by 7 bases, with 11 bases between. CDR1 SGHTA and CDR2 FQGNSA come from the germline V gene. CDR3 sequence reads: CASSLGNGMNEQFF. The CDR3 nucleotides are TGTGCCAGCAGCTTAGGTAACGGCATGAATGAGCAGTTCTTC.

This clonotype showed up just a few times. The chain is built from TRBV7-9 and TRBJ2-1, with TRBD2 matching over 11 bases. Looked up from germline, CDR1 is SEHNR and CDR2 is FQNEAQ (reference sequence). This CDR3 contains 16 residues. V shed 5 bases, J shed 7 bases, and the junction held 10 bases outside the gene matches. The CDR3 sequence: CASSTQTSGSGNEQFF. As DNA, the CDR3 is TGTGCCAGCAGCACCCAAACTAGCGGGAGTGGAAATGAGCAGTTCTTC.

The V and J genes are TRBV19 and TRBJ2-2, with no clear D. The CDR3 spans 15 residues. The germline V gene has CDR1 LNHDA and CDR2 SQIVND (reference sequence). The germline V and J ends were trimmed by 2 bases and 6 bases, with 13 bases remaining between them. CDR3 in DNA: TGTGCCAGTAGTATACTGGGGAAACTCGCCGGGGAGCTGTTTTTT. Its translation is CASSILGKLAGELFF.

This clonotype appeared a few times. The genes are TRBV27 and TRBJ1-1; no definite D call. The CDR3 is made up of 15 amino acids. Germline values: CDR1 MNHEY, CDR2 SMNVEV (reference sequence). Deletions cut 3 bases from V and 2 bases from J, with 13 bases between. The CDR3 DNA is TGTGCCAGCAGTTTTTCGGTCCAGCCCAACACTGAAGCTTTCTTT. This codes for CASSFSVQPNTEAFF.

This clonotype was seen at least ten times. The chain links TRBV27 to TRBJ2-7; 10 nucleotides line up with TRBD2. The ends lost 5 bases at V and 3 bases at J; junction bases unmatched: 7. This CDR3 comprises 15 residues. The germline CDR1 and CDR2 sequences are MNHEY and SMNVEV (reference sequence). CDR3 sequence (DNA): TGTGCCAGCAGTAGAAGCGGGAGGGCCCTCTACGAGCAGTACTTC. Protein product: CASSRSGRALYEQYF.

This clonotype was recorded a few times. The rearrangement links TRBV7-9 to TRBJ2-1; a possible D gene is TRBD1 (6 bases). The ends were cut back, 2 bases at V and 8 bases at J, with 19 bases in the middle. The germline V gene has CDR1 SEHNR and CDR2 FQNEAQ (reference sequence). The CDR3 spans 16 residues. CDR3 DNA sequence: TGTGCCAGCAGCTTATGGCTCCACCAACAGGGTGATGAGCAGTTCTTC. Translating gives CASSLWLHQQGDEQFF.

This chain joins TRBV7-8 and TRBJ1-1; TRBD1 might be the D (5 bases). The ends were cut back, 5 bases at V and 1 base at J, with 14 bases in the middle. The germline V gene encodes CDR1 SGHVS and CDR2 FQNEAQ. The length of the CDR3 is 15 residues. The CDR3 spells CASSPLGTGNTEAFF. For the CDR3, the DNA is TGTGCCAGCAGCCCACTAGGGACGGGGAACACTGAAGCTTTCTTT.

This clonotype came up a few times. The chain joins TRBV20-1 to TRBJ1-1; tentative D call: TRBD1 (6 bases). Germline V gene lookup returns CDR1 DFQATT and CDR2 SNEGSKA (reference sequence). There are 14 residues in the CDR3. Trimming took off 0 bases at V and 3 bases at J, with 11 bases between the two ends. CDR3 residues: CSAREGARDTEAFF. The CDR3 region has the DNA TGCAGTGCTAGAGAGGGGGCGCGGGACACTGAAGCTTTCTTT.

Only a few counts were recorded for this clonotype. The chain couples TRBV29-1 to TRBJ1-2, with TRBD1 as a possible D gene (5 bases). The CDR3 sequence is 11 residues long. Germline-derived CDR1 and CDR2 are SQVTM and ANQGSEA. The V end lost 4 bases, the J end lost 11 bases, and 14 bases lay between the germline ends. The CDR3 DNA is TGCAGCGTTGGGGACCCCCTGGATTACACCTTC. Amino acids: CSVGDPLDYTF.

This clonotype was detected only a few times. This chain uses TRBV12-3 or TRBV12-4 with TRBJ2-5; D unresolved. V was clipped by 0 bases and J by 5 bases, with 7 bases between them. This CDR3 spans 13 amino acids. In DNA, the CDR3 is TGTGCCAGCAGTTTAGCCTTACTCGAGACCCAGTACTTC. Translating it yields CASSLALLETQYF.

This clonotype was observed a few times. The chain carries TRBV20-1 and TRBJ2-7; TRBD1 matches at 8 bases. The V gene's germline CDR1 is DFQATT and CDR2 SNEGSKA (reference sequence). With 6 bases clipped from V and 3 bases from J, the junction kept 13 bases outside the gene matches. The CDR3 has 15 amino acids. CDR3 amino acids: CSARTGRREDYEQYF. CDR3 in DNA: TGCAGTGCAAGGACAGGGAGGCGGGAAGACTACGAGCAGTACTTC.

DNA of the CDR3: TGTGCCAGCTCAGCCTTGGGACAGGGAGACAATGAGCAGTTCTTC. Protein sequence: CASSALGQGDNEQFF. The V and J genes are TRBV18 and TRBJ2-1; 9 positions match TRBD1. Germline CDR1 reads KGHSH; CDR2 reads LQKENI. The CDR3 has 15 residues. V trimming: 5 bases; J trimming: 5 bases; junction bases outside the gene matches: 7. The full variable domain, in which reference TRBV18 and TRBJ2-1 provide the parts outside the CDR3, is NAGVMQNPRHLVRRRGQEARLRCSPMKGHSHVYWYRQLPEEGLKFMVYLQKENIIDESGMPKERFSAEFPKEGPSILRIQQVVRGDSAAYFCASSALGQGDNEQFFGPGTRLTVL.

The chain combines TRBV10-1 with TRBJ2-1; 8 bases agree with TRBD2. Germline CDR1 reads WNHNN; CDR2 reads SYGVQD (reference sequence). CDR3 length equals 14 residues. The trim removed 6 bases at V and 9 bases at J, leaving 10 bases unmatched. The chain's CDR3 is CASRVPGLVGEQFF. The CDR3 DNA follows: TGCGCCAGCAGGGTCCCGGGACTAGTTGGTGAGCAGTTCTTC.

J is TRBJ2-5 and V is TRBV20-1, with TRBD2 identical over 10 bases. The CDR3 has 14 residues. The V and J ends lost 3 bases and 1 base, in that order; junction bases with no gene match: 2. Germline V CDR1 and CDR2: DFQATT, SNEGSKA (reference sequence). CDR3 bases: TGCAGTGCTAGGGAGCGGGAGGGCCAAGAGACCCAGTACTTC. It yields the protein CSAREREGQETQYF.

This clonotype has only a few counts. The rearrangement links TRBV7-2 to TRBJ2-3; weak D call: TRBD1 (5 bases). The V gene lost 3 bases and the J gene lost 4 bases, with 8 bases spanning the gap. Per germline, CDR1 SGHTA and CDR2 FQGNSA. The CDR3 spans 13 residues. The CDR3 loop reads CASSFKGADTQYF. As DNA, the CDR3 is TGTGCCAGCAGCTTTAAAGGGGCAGATACGCAGTATTTT.

The chain recombines TRBV5-1 with TRBJ2-7; D gene ambiguous. V was shortened by 7 bases and J by 0 bases, with 11 bases between the two germline ends. Per the germline V gene, CDR1 is SGHRS and CDR2 is YFSETQ. This CDR3 region has 13 residues. In DNA form, the CDR3 reads TGCGCCAGCCCCGACCGGAGCTCCTACGAGCAGTACTTC. It yields the protein CASPDRSSYEQYF.

This clonotype was counted only a few times. The chain recombines TRBV3-1 with TRBJ2-1; no clear D gene. The CDR3 runs to 14 residues. V lost 0 bases and J lost 4, with 7 bases in between. Looked up from germline, CDR1 is LGHDT and CDR2 is YNNKEL (reference sequence). The CDR3 DNA follows: TGTGCCAGCAGCCAAGATTTGCAGTACAATGAGCAGTTCTTC. Residues: CASSQDLQYNEQFF.

The J gene is TRBJ2-5, the V gene TRBV29-1; no clear D. This CDR3 has 12 residues. Trimming removed 4 bases from V and 1 base from J, with 7 bases in between. The germline gives CDR1 SQVTM, CDR2 ANQGSEA. The CDR3 loop reads CSVVYGQETQYF. DNA of the CDR3: TGCAGCGTTGTGTACGGCCAAGAGACCCAGTACTTC.

The chain combines TRBV5-4 with TRBJ2-3; D is perhaps TRBD2 (5 bases). Trimming shortened V by 2 bases and J by 1 base, and 14 bases separated the two germline ends. The CDR3 totals 16 residues. Germline CDR1 SGHNT, CDR2 YYREEE (reference sequence). The CDR3 DNA reads as TGTGCCAGCAGCTTAAAACTGGACTCCGGCACAGATACGCAGTATTTT. This translates into CASSLKLDSGTDTQYF.

This clonotype was recorded a few times. This chain links TRBV5-1 with TRBJ2-1; D might be TRBD1 or TRBD2, each matching 5 bases. V lost 5 bases, J lost 3 bases, and 12 bases lay in between. CDR1 is SGHRS, CDR2 YFSETQ, per germline. The CDR3 consists of 14 residues. The CDR3 DNA is TGCGCCAGCAGGTCCGGGACCCTCTACAATGAGCAGTTCTTC. Protein: CASRSGTLYNEQFF.

CDR3 bases: TGTGCCAGCAGTTACTCTCAGATCACCCTCTCTGGGGCCAACGTCCTGACTTTC. Amino acids: CASSYSQITLSGANVLTF. This chain connects TRBV6-5 to TRBJ2-6; D is unclear. V was pared by 0 bases and J by 0 bases, with 12 bases between. There are 18 residues in the CDR3. Germline loops: CDR1 MNHEY, CDR2 SVGAGI.

Only a few counts were recorded for this clonotype. The chain combines TRBV5-7 with TRBJ1-2; maybe TRBD1 (5 bases). TRBV5-7 is an ORF, with its function uncertain. CDR3 size: 16 residues. Trimming pared 2 bases from V and 0 bases from J, leaving 14 bases between. CDR3 coding DNA: TGTGCCAGCAGCTTAAACGACCGGACAACTAACTATGGCTACACCTTC. This encodes CASSLNDRTTNYGYTF.

This clonotype has ten or more counts. The chain couples TRBV7-2 to TRBJ2-3; no definite D call. Germline V lookup: CDR1 SGHTA, CDR2 FQGNSA. Trimming shortened V by 1 base and J by 5 bases, and 4 bases separated the two germline ends. This CDR3 region has 12 residues. In DNA form, the CDR3 reads TGTGCCAGCAGCTTAGAGATAGATACGCAGTATTTT. Its protein is CASSLEIDTQYF.

This clonotype appeared a few times. The chain recombines TRBV4-3 with TRBJ2-3, with TRBD1 identical over 7 bases. This CDR3 spans 15 amino acids. Looked up from germline, CDR1 is LGHNA and CDR2 is YSLEER. V shed 2 bases, J shed 1 base, and the junction held 3 bases outside the gene matches. The CDR3 DNA reads as TGCGCCAGCAGCCAACAGCAGGGGGGCACAGATACGCAGTATTTT. Amino acid sequence: CASSQQQGGTDTQYF.

V and J are TRBV10-2 and TRBJ2-7, with 9 bases identical to TRBD2. The germline CDR1 and CDR2 sequences are WSHSY and SAAADI. The V gene end was trimmed by 3 bases and the J gene end by 4 bases; junction bases not matched to a gene: 4. This CDR3 is built from 14 residues. The CDR3 spells CASSDGGRGYEQYF. The CDR3 DNA follows: TGCGCCAGCAGTGACGGCGGGAGGGGGTACGAGCAGTACTTC.

This clonotype has a count of ten or more. This sequence joins TRBV7-2 and TRBJ2-7; a possible D gene is TRBD2 (5 bases). Trimming cost V 1 base and J 9 bases, with 10 bases left between them. CDR3 length equals 12 residues. CDR1 and CDR2 from the germline V gene are SGHTA and FQGNSA. The CDR3 region has the DNA TGTGCCAGCAGCTTAGATTTCGGAGGGCAGTACTTC. Translating gives CASSLDFGGQYF.

The sample holds a few counts of this clonotype. This sequence joins TRBV11-2 and TRBJ2-5; 8 bases are a match to TRBD1. This CDR3 spans 14 amino acids. Trimming at V came to 3 bases and at J to 5 bases, leaving 5 bases not matched to a gene. Germline V gene sequence: CDR1 SGHAT, CDR2 FQNNGV. The CDR3, as DNA: TGTGCCAGCAGCTTTGGACAGGGAGGCGAGACCCAGTACTTC. Its protein is CASSFGQGGETQYF.